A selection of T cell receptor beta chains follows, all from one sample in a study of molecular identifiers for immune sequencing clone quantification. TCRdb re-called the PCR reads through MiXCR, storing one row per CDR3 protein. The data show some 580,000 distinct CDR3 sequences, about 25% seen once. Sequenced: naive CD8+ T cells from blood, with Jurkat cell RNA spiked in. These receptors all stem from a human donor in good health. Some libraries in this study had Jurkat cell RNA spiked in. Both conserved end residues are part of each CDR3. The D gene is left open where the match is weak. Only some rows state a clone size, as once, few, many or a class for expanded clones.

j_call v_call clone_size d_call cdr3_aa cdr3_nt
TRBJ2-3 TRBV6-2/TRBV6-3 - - CASSGDSDTDTQYF TGTGCCAGCAGTGGGGACTCAGACACAGATACGCAGTATTTT
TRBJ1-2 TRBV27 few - CASSLRGDIYGYTF TGTGCCAGCAGTTTAAGAGGGGACATCTATGGCTACACCTTC
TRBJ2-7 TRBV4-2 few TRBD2 CASSQDHGRAFGEQYF TGTGCCAGCAGCCAAGATCACGGGAGGGCCTTCGGAGAGCAGTACTTC
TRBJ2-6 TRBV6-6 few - CASIEPPLAGANVLTF TGTGCCAGCATCGAACCCCCTCTGGCTGGGGCCAACGTCCTGACTTTC
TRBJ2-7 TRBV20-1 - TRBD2 CSARDQAGGIYEQYF TGCAGTGCTAGAGATCAAGCGGGAGGTATCTACGAGCAGTACTTC
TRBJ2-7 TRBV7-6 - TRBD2 CASSSSSGSVEQYF TGTGCCAGCAGCTCTTCTAGCGGGAGTGTCGAGCAGTACTTC
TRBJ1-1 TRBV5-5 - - CASSYRTETNTEAFF TGTGCCAGCAGCTACCGGACAGAAACGAACACTGAAGCTTTCTTT
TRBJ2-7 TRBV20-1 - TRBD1 CSAATGTVVVHEQYF TGCAGTGCTGCGACCGGGACAGTGGTCGTCCACGAGCAGTACTTC
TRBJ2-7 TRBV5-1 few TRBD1 CASSLAGQEPSYEQYF TGCGCCAGCAGCTTGGCCGGACAGGAACCATCTTACGAGCAGTACTTC
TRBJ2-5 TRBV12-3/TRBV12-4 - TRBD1 CASSADRVQETQYF TGTGCCAGCAGTGCAGACAGGGTCCAAGAGACCCAGTACTTC
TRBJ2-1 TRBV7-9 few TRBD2 CASSYSGSAYNEQFF TGTGCCAGCAGCTATAGCGGGAGCGCCTACAATGAGCAGTTCTTC
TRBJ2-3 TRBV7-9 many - CASSLFSPADWSTDTQYF TGTGCCAGCAGCTTATTCAGTCCCGCGGACTGGAGCACAGATACGCAGTATTTT
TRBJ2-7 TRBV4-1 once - CASSKITLTENEQYF TGCGCCAGCAGCAAAATAACTCTGACAGAAAACGAGCAGTACTTC
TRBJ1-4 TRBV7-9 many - CAGRQYNEKLFF TGTGCCGGAAGACAGTATAATGAAAAACTGTTTTTT
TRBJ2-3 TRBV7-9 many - CASARVGSTDTQYF TGTGCCAGCGCGCGCGTAGGAAGCACAGATACGCAGTATTTT
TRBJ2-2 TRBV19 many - CASNGQFTGELFF TGTGCCAGTAACGGACAGTTCACCGGGGAGCTGTTTTTT
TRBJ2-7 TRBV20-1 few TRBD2 CSARGSTSGPYEQYF TGCAGTGCTAGAGGAAGCACTAGCGGTCCCTACGAGCAGTACTTC
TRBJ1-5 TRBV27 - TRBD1 CASSLRGQGASNQPQHF TGTGCCAGCAGTTTACGGGGACAGGGAGCTTCCAATCAGCCCCAGCATTTT
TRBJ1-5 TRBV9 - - CASSVARQDSNQPQHF TGTGCCAGCAGCGTAGCCCGACAGGATAGCAATCAGCCCCAGCATTTT
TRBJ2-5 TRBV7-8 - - CPSSLGLDQETQYF TGTCCCAGCAGCTTAGGACTGGACCAAGAGACCCAGTACTTC
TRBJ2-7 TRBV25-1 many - CASSMTVFYEQYF TGTGCCAGCAGCATGACAGTTTTCTACGAGCAGTACTTC
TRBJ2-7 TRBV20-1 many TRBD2 CSARPSGGVLEQYF TGCAGTGCTAGACCTAGCGGGGGAGTTCTCGAGCAGTACTTC
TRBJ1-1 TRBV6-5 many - CASRIGPLNTEAFF TGTGCCAGCAGGATCGGTCCCTTGAACACTGAAGCTTTCTTT
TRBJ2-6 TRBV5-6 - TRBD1 CASSPGTGGSGANVLTF TGTGCCAGCAGCCCCGGGACAGGGGGCTCTGGGGCCAACGTCCTGACTTTC
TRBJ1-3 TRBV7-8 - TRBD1 CASTRVETGLLRGNTIYF TGTGCCAGCACCCGGGTGGAGACAGGGCTCTTGAGGGGAAACACCATATATTTT
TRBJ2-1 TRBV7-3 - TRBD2 CASSLMVSGHYNEQFF TGTGCCAGCAGCTTAATGGTTAGCGGGCACTACAATGAGCAGTTCTTC
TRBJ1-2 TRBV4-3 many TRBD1 CASSQEFDRANYGYTF TGCGCCAGCAGCCAAGAGTTCGACAGGGCGAACTATGGCTACACCTTC
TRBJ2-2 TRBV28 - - CASSFGPELGELFF TGTGCCAGCAGTTTCGGGCCAGAGCTCGGGGAGCTGTTTTTT